One sample yielded the 20 T cell receptor beta chains listed below, sequenced in a study of OX40 agonist ivuxolimab in advanced cancers. Method: immunoSEQ multiplex PCR; TCRdb's copy keeps in-frame clones and lacks some. The sample records about 46,000 clones, 82% being singletons. Sequences were derived from CD4+ or CD8+ T cells sorted from blood, sampled in a trial of the OX40 agonist ivuxolimab. The receptors come from an adult with an advanced solid tumor such as melanoma, head and neck, liver or kidney cancer.

The rearrangement uses TRBV5-6 and TRBJ2-3; 12 nucleotides agree with TRBD1. V lost 5 bases, J lost 4 bases, and 8 bases stayed unmatched. This CDR3 contains 16 residues. Germline CDR1 reads SGHDT; CDR2 reads YYEEEE. CDR3 protein: CASRMGTGGIADTQYF. CDR3 DNA: TGTGCCAGCAGAATGGGGACAGGGGGCATTGCAGATACGCAGTATTTT.

The chain couples TRBV7-3 to TRBJ2-1, with 7 nucleotides matching TRBD1. The CDR3 totals 13 residues. CDR1 SGHTA and CDR2 FQGTGA come from the germline V gene. V gave up 5 bases and J gave up 10 bases; unmatched junction bases: 8. The CDR3 DNA is TGTGCCAGCAGCCCGGGTAGGGGGCTGGAGCAGTTCTTC. This translates into CASSPGRGLEQFF. The variable domain in full, completed from reference TRBV7-3 and TRBJ2-1, reads GAGVSQTPSNKVTEKGKYVELRCDPISGHTALYWYRQSLGQGPEFLIYFQGTGAADDSGLPNDRFFAVRPEGSVSTLKIQRTERGDSAVYLCASSPGRGLEQFFGPGTRLTVL.

V is TRBV6-1 and J is TRBJ1-4, with unresolved D. The V and J ends lost 6 bases and 3 bases respectively, with 11 bases between them. Germline CDR1 and CDR2: MNHNS and SASEGT. This CDR3 comprises 14 residues. CDR3 sequence: CASRRDRANEKLFF. In DNA form, the CDR3 reads TGTGCCAGCAGAAGAGACCGGGCTAATGAAAAACTGTTTTTT.

This sequence joins TRBV18 and TRBJ2-2; 13 positions agree with TRBD2. Germline loops: CDR1 KGHSH, CDR2 LQKENI. Losses at the gene ends were 1 base for V and 5 bases for J; bases not matched to a gene: 7. The length of the CDR3 is 18 residues. The CDR3 loop reads CASSPRTSGGVTTGELFF. The CDR3 coding sequence is TGTGCCAGCTCACCACGGACTAGCGGGGGCGTAACGACCGGGGAGCTGTTTTTT.

The chain combines TRBV5-4 with TRBJ2-1; the match to TRBD2 covers 7 bases. Unmatched junction bases numbered 7, after V lost 4 bases and J lost 0 bases. This CDR3 has 16 residues. Germline CDR1 is SGHNT and CDR2 is YYREEE (reference sequence). DNA for the CDR3: TGTGCCAGCAGCGGGGGGGGTCGAAGCTCCTACAATGAGCAGTTCTTC. Protein: CASSGGGRSSYNEQFF.

This CDR3 reads CASSPDRLPGELFF. CDR3 nucleotide sequence: TGCGCCAGCAGCCCGGACAGGCTCCCCGGGGAGCTGTTTTTT. This chain links TRBV5-1 with TRBJ2-2, with 7 bases aligning to TRBD1. Losses at the gene ends were 4 bases for V and 6 bases for J; bases not matched to a gene: 6. The CDR3 sequence is 14 residues long. The germline CDR1 and CDR2 sequences are SGHRS and YFSETQ.

The chain links TRBV29-1 to TRBJ1-2, with a possible D match to TRBD1 (6 bases). V shed 0 bases and J shed 8 bases, with 13 bases lying between them. Germline values: CDR1 SQVTM, CDR2 ANQGSEA. The CDR3 contains 13 residues. CDR3 protein: CSVEDQSRGGYTF. CDR3 nucleotide sequence: TGCAGCGTTGAAGATCAAAGTAGGGGGGGCTACACCTTC.

V is TRBV4-3 and J is TRBJ1-4, with TRBD1 matching 7 bases. The CDR3 has 15 residues. Germline V CDR1 and CDR2: LGHNA, YSLEER. V lost 2 bases to trimming and J lost 2 bases; unmatched junction nucleotides: 2. The CDR3 loop is CASSQSQGTNEKLFF. DNA of the CDR3: TGCGCCAGCAGCCAATCACAGGGGACTAATGAAAAACTGTTTTTT.

This chain joins TRBV2 and TRBJ1-4, with D hard to call. The CDR3 is 17 amino acids. The germline gives CDR1 SNHLY, CDR2 FYNNEI. V was shortened by 4 bases and J by 0 bases, with 15 bases between the two germline ends. The CDR3 region is CASSGLPPGSTNEKLFF. The CDR3 DNA reads as TGTGCCAGCAGTGGTCTCCCCCCAGGCTCAACTAATGAAAAACTGTTTTTT.

V gene TRBV27 combines with J gene TRBJ1-2; TRBD1 is a possible D gene (6 bases). CDR3 size: 13 residues. V was shortened by 2 bases and J by 4 bases, with 8 bases between the two germline ends. Germline values: CDR1 MNHEY, CDR2 SMNVEV (reference sequence). The CDR3 protein is CASSLRGFYGYTF. The CDR3 coding sequence is TGTGCCAGCAGTTTAAGGGGGTTCTATGGCTACACCTTC.

This chain links TRBV7-2 with TRBJ2-7; D is unclear. Germline V gene data show CDR1 as SGHTA and CDR2 as FQGNSA. This CDR3 has 14 amino acids. With 2 bases removed from V and 2 bases from J, the gap between germline ends came to 10 bases. CDR3 DNA: TGTGCCAGCAGCTTACAGGAAACCACCTACGAGCAGTACTTC. It translates to CASSLQETTYEQYF. Drawing the rest from reference TRBV7-2 and TRBJ2-7, the complete variable domain is GAGVSQSPSNKVTEKGKDVELRCDPISGHTALYWYRQSLGQGLEFLIYFQGNSAPDKSGLPSDRFSAERTGGSVSTLTIQRTQQEDSAVYLCASSLQETTYEQYFGPGTRLTVT.

CDR3 coding DNA: TGCAGCGTTGTAATCCCGGGGGCCGGCGGCTACACCTTC. It specifies CSVVIPGAGGYTF. The V call is TRBV29-1, the J call TRBJ1-2; D is perhaps TRBD1 (6 bases). CDR1 is SQVTM, CDR2 ANQGSEA, per germline. This CDR3 is built from 13 residues. Trimming pared 4 bases from V and 8 bases from J, leaving 17 bases between.

The V and J genes are TRBV4-3 and TRBJ2-3, with 12 bases aligning to TRBD1. The CDR3 has 18 residues. V was pared by 3 bases and J by 6 bases, with 13 bases of the junction left unmatched. CDR1 is LGHNA and CDR2 is YSLEER in the germline V gene. The CDR3 loop is CASSHSSGGQGAGDTQYF. The CDR3 DNA reads TGCGCCAGCAGCCATTCTTCGGGGGGACAGGGGGCCGGTGATACGCAGTATTTT.

This rearrangement joins TRBV7-9 to TRBJ1-1; 8 bases are shared with TRBD1. Germline CDR1 is SEHNR and CDR2 is FQNEAQ (reference sequence). Trimming removed 1 base from V and 1 base from J; junction bases left unmatched: 8. The CDR3 has 17 residues. The CDR3 coding sequence is TGTGCCAGCAGCTTAGGGCAGGGGGCTTCGCCGAACACTGAAGCTTTCTTT. This sequence encodes CASSLGQGASPNTEAFF. The entire variable domain, with the rest obtained from reference TRBV7-9 and TRBJ1-1, is as follows: DTGVSQNPRHKITKRGQNVTFRCDPISEHNRLYWYRQTLGQGPEFLTYFQNEAQLEKSRLLSDRFSAERPKGSFSTLEIQRTEQGDSAMYLCASSLGQGASPNTEAFFGQGTRLTVV.

The chain recombines TRBV6-1 with TRBJ2-2; unclear D gene. The germline V gene has CDR1 MNHNS and CDR2 SASEGT. Trimming shortened V by 7 bases and J by 2 bases, and 5 bases separated the two germline ends. There are 12 residues in the CDR3. The CDR3 DNA reads TGTGCCAGCACCGTAAACACCGGGGAGCTGTTTTTT. This codes for CASTVNTGELFF.

This clone was counted a few times. The genes are TRBV5-1 and TRBJ1-4; no clear D. V lost 0 bases, J lost 0 bases, and 3 bases lay in between. This CDR3 comprises 14 residues. CDR1 is SGHRS, CDR2 YFSETQ, per germline. The CDR3 sequence: CASSLAATNEKLFF. The CDR3 coding sequence is TGCGCCAGCAGCTTGGCAGCAACTAATGAAAAACTGTTTTTT.

The rearrangement links TRBV6-5 to TRBJ1-6, with D possibly matching TRBD1 (5 bases). Germline lookup yields CDR1 MNHEY and CDR2 SVGAGI. This CDR3 spans 15 amino acids. Trimming stripped 0 bases from V and 7 bases from J, with 10 bases between. The CDR3 sequence: CASSYSGVRNSPLHF. As DNA, the CDR3 is TGTGCCAGCAGTTACTCGGGGGTGCGGAATTCACCCCTCCACTTT.

The rearrangement links TRBV2 to TRBJ2-2, with D possibly matching TRBD2 (6 bases). The CDR3 contains 14 residues. Germline V CDR1 and CDR2: SNHLY, FYNNEI. Trimming left V 3 bases short and J 6 bases short, with 11 bases between. DNA for the CDR3: TGTGCCAGCAGTGAGGACTATGCGCCCGGGGAGCTGTTTTTT. Its translation: CASSEDYAPGELFF.

On this clone itself: At the DNA level, this CDR3 is encoded by other sequences in the same sample as well. The chain carries TRBV4-2 and TRBJ2-1; 8 nucleotides line up with TRBD2. The germline V gene encodes CDR1 LGHNA and CDR2 YNFKEQ. The junction had 1 base not matched to a gene; V was cut back by 0 bases and J by 0 bases. The CDR3 has 16 amino acids. CDR3 protein: CASSQDLAGSYNEQFF. In DNA form, the CDR3 reads TGTGCCAGCAGCCAAGATCTAGCGGGCTCCTACAATGAGCAGTTCTTC.

This clone appeared a single time. The genes are TRBV11-2 and TRBJ2-7; a weak D match, TRBD1 (5 bases). Trimming removed 1 base at V and 3 bases at J, with 13 bases between. In germline, CDR1 is SGHAT, CDR2 FQNNGV. There are 15 residues in the CDR3. CDR3 sequence (DNA): TGTGCCAGCAGCTTAGTTTCAGGGATATACTACGAGCAGTACTTC. Translated: CASSLVSGIYYEQYF.